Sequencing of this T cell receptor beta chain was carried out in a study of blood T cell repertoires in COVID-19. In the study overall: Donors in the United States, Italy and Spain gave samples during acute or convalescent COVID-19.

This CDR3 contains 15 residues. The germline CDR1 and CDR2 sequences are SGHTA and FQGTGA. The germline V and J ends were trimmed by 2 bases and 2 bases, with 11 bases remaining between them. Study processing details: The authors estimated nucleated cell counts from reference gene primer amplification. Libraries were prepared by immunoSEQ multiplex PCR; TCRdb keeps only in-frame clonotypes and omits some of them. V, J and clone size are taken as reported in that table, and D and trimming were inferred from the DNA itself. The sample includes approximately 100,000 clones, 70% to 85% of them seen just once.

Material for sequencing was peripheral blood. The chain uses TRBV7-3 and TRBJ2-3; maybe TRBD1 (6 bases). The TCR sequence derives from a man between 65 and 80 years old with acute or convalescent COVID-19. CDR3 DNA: TGTGCCAGCAGCTTAGGGCAGGGGTTCACAGATACGCAGTATTTT. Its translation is CASSLGQGFTDTQYF.